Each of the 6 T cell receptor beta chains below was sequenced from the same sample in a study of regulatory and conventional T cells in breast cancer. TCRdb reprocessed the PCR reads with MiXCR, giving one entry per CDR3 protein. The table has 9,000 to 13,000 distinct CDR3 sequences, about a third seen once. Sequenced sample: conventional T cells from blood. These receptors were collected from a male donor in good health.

This CDR3 reads CASSPFPQETQYF. The DNA for the CDR3 is TGTGCCAGCAGTCCTTTTCCCCAAGAGACCCAGTACTTC. V and J are TRBV12-3 or TRBV12-4 and TRBJ2-5; D uncertain. Trimming took off 5 bases at V and 1 base at J, with 8 bases between the two ends. This CDR3 is 13 amino acids long.

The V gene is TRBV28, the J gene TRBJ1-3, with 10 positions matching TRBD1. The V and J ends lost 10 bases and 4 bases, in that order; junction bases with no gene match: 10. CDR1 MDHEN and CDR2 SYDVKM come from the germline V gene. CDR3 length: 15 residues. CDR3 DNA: TGTGCCACCTTGCCTCCGGGACAGGGGGGAAACACCATATATTTT. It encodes CATLPPGQGGNTIYF.

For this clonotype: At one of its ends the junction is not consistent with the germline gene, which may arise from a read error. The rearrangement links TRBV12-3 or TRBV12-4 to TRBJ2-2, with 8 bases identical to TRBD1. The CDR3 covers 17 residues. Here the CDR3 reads CASTHRRQGPYTGELVF. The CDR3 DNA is TGTGCCAGCACGCACAGGCGACAGGGGCCTTACACCGGGGAGCTGGTTTTT.

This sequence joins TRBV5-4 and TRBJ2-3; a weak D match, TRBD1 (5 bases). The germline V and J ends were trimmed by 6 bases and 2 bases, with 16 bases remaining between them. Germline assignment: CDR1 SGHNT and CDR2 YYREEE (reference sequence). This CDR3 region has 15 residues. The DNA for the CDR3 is TGTGCCAGCACCCCCCCTGGCAGGGACACAGATACGCAGTATTTT. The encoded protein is CASTPPGRDTDTQYF.

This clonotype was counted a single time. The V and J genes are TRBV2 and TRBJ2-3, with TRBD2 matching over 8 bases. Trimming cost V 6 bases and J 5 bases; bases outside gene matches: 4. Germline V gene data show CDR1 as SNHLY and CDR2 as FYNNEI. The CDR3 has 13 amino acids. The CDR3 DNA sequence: TGTGCCAGCAGCGGGGGGGCGAGAGATACGCAGTATTTT. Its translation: CASSGGARDTQYF.

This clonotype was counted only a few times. DNA of the CDR3: TGTGCCAGCAGCCCTCCAGGGATTTCACCCCTCCACTTT. It specifies CASSPPGISPLHF. V is TRBV5-6 and J is TRBJ1-6; tentatively, D is TRBD1 (5 bases). The CDR3 runs 13 residues. Germline CDR1 and CDR2: SGHDT and YYEEEE. Trimming shortened V by 4 bases and J by 9 bases, and 11 bases separated the two germline ends. The entire variable domain, with the rest obtained from reference TRBV5-6 and TRBJ1-6, is as follows: DAGVTQSPTHLIKTRGQQVTLRCSPKSGHDTVSWYQQALGQGPQFIFQYYEEEERQRGNFPDRFSGHQFPNYSSELNVNALLLGDSALYLCASSPPGISPLHFGNGTRLTVT.